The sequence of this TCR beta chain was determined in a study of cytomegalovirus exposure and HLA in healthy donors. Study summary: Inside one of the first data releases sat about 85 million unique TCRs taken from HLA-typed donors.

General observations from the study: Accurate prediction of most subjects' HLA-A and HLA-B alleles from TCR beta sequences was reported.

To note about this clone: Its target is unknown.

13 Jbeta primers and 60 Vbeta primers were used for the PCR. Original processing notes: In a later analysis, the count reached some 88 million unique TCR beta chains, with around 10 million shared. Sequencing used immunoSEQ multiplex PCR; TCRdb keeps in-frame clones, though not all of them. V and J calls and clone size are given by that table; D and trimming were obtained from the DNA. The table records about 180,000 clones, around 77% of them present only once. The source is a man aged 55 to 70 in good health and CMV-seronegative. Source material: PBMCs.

CDR3 sequence: CASSPIATSFTGELFF. The CDR3, as DNA: TGTGCCAGCAGCCCGATAGCGACTAGCTTCACCGGGGAGCTGTTTTTT. The chain recombines TRBV7-8 with TRBJ2-2, with 7 positions matching TRBD2. CDR1 and CDR2 (germline): SGHVS, FQNEAQ. The V gene end was trimmed by 5 bases and the J gene end by 4 bases; junction bases not matched to a gene: 10. The CDR3 extends over 16 amino acids. Full variable domain (rest looked up from reference TRBV7-8 and TRBJ2-2): GAGVSQSPRYKVAKRGQDVALRCDPISGHVSLFWYQQALGQGPEFLTYFQNEAQLDKSGLPSDRFFAERPEGSVSTLKIQRTQQEDSAVYLCASSPIATSFTGELFFGEGSRLTVL.